These T cell receptor beta chains were read from a single sample in a study of T cell responses to AZD1222 COVID-19 vaccine. Generated by immunoSEQ multiplex PCR, the TCRdb table keeps only in-frame clones and is missing some. The sample has some 100,000 clones; approximately 90% are singletons. Sequenced here: peripheral blood, sampled on day 0 of AZD1222 vaccination. These receptors originate from an adult in good health. CDR3s include the opening cysteine and the closing phenylalanine or tryptophan. Fields, in order: CDR3 DNA, CDR3 protein, CDR3 length, V gene, J gene, D gene, clone size. The D gene is left open where the match is weak. For some rows the clone size is stated as once, few or many, or as a class when expanded; others skip it.

DNA: TGCCGTGTGGGGGACAGGGGAGGCAATGAGCAGTTCTTC
CDR3: CRVGDRGGNEQFF
length: 13
V: TRBV7-8
J: TRBJ2-1
D: TRBD1
size: -

DNA: TGTGCCAGTAGTATAGAGACAGGGAGGACCTACGAGCAGTACTTC
CDR3: CASSIETGRTYEQYF
length: 15
V: TRBV19
J: TRBJ2-7
D: -
size: -

DNA: TGTGCCAGCACTTACGGGCTGGGTCAGCCCCAGCATTTT
CDR3: CASTYGLGQPQHF
length: 13
V: TRBV12-3/TRBV12-4
J: TRBJ1-5
D: -
size: -

DNA: TGTGCCAGTAGTGGGGGACAGATGAACACTGAAGCTTTCTTT
CDR3: CASSGGQMNTEAFF
length: 14
V: TRBV19
J: TRBJ1-1
D: TRBD1
size: few

DNA: TGTGCCAGAAGCTCGTTGGGGAAACTAGCGAGAGGAGCTTCTTACAATGAGCAGTTCTTC
CDR3: CARSSLGKLARGASYNEQFF
length: 20
V: TRBV5-3
J: TRBJ2-1
D: TRBD2
size: once

DNA: TGTGCCAGCAGCCAACAATGGACCGACCAAGAGACCCAGTACTTC
CDR3: CASSQQWTDQETQYF
length: 15
V: TRBV4-2
J: TRBJ2-5
D: -
size: -

DNA: TGTGCCAGCAGCAATTATTATCAGCCCCAGCATTTT
CDR3: CASSNYYQPQHF
length: 12
V: TRBV7-9
J: TRBJ1-5
D: -
size: -

DNA: TGTGCCAGTAGTATAGGTGGTCGGGTTCCAGATACGCAGTATTTT
CDR3: CASSIGGRVPDTQYF
length: 15
V: TRBV19
J: TRBJ2-3
D: -
size: -

DNA: TGTGCCAGCAGCTCAACAGACAGCCACGAGCAGTACTTC
CDR3: CASSSTDSHEQYF
length: 13
V: TRBV5-4
J: TRBJ2-7
D: -
size: -

DNA: TGCGCCAGCAGCCCGGACAGGGGTAGCAATTCACCCCTCCACTTT
CDR3: CASSPDRGSNSPLHF
length: 15
V: TRBV5-1
J: TRBJ1-6
D: TRBD1
size: -

DNA: TGTGCCAGCTGTCTTTGGGGTAATGAAAAACTGTTTTTT
CDR3: CASCLWGNEKLFF
length: 13
V: TRBV12-3/TRBV12-4
J: TRBJ1-4
D: -
size: -

DNA: TGCGCCAGCAGCCCTGCCGGGAGCGGGGGAAGTTCCTACGAGCAGTACTTC
CDR3: CASSPAGSGGSSYEQYF
length: 17
V: TRBV5-1
J: TRBJ2-7
D: TRBD2
size: -

DNA: TGTGCCAGCTCACCCCCAGGGAAGCGGAATTCACCCCTCCACTTT
CDR3: CASSPPGKRNSPLHF
length: 15
V: TRBV18
J: TRBJ1-6
D: -
size: -

DNA: TGTGCCAGCAGCCGAGGCAATCAGCCCCAGCATTTT
CDR3: CASSRGNQPQHF
length: 12
V: TRBV7-9
J: TRBJ1-5
D: -
size: once

DNA: TGTGCCAGCAGCTTCAGTTCCGGGGAGACCCAGTACTTC
CDR3: CASSFSSGETQYF
length: 13
V: TRBV7-3
J: TRBJ2-5
D: -
size: -

DNA: TGTGCCAGCAGTTGGGGGGCCTACGAGCAGTACTTC
CDR3: CASSWGAYEQYF
length: 12
V: TRBV12-3/TRBV12-4
J: TRBJ2-7
D: -
size: -

DNA: TGTGCCTCCACCGGGACAGGGCCGACGGGGGAGCAGTACTTC
CDR3: CASTGTGPTGEQYF
length: 14
V: TRBV28
J: TRBJ2-7
D: TRBD1
size: -

DNA: TGCGCCAGCAGCTTGAGTGCAGGGGTATATGGCTACACCTTC
CDR3: CASSLSAGVYGYTF
length: 14
V: TRBV5-1
J: TRBJ1-2
D: -
size: -

DNA: TGTGCCAGCAGTTCCAGGGTGGAAAATCAGCCCCAGCATTTT
CDR3: CASSSRVENQPQHF
length: 14
V: TRBV6-2/TRBV6-3
J: TRBJ1-5
D: -
size: -

DNA: TGTGCCAGCAGTAGGACTAGCGGGGAGGATACGCAGTATTTT
CDR3: CASSRTSGEDTQYF
length: 14
V: TRBV3-1/TRBV3-2
J: TRBJ2-3
D: TRBD2
size: -

DNA: TGTGCCACCAGTGACCTCGACTTGGGCACTGAAGCTTTCTTT
CDR3: CATSDLDLGTEAFF
length: 14
V: TRBV24-1
J: TRBJ1-1
D: -
size: once

DNA: TGTGCCAGCAGCCGGACTAGCGGGGGGATCTACGAGCAGTACTTC
CDR3: CASSRTSGGIYEQYF
length: 15
V: TRBV6-5
J: TRBJ2-7
D: TRBD2
size: -

DNA: TGTGCCAGCAGCATAAGGTCAGGGAACACTGAAGCTTTCTTT
CDR3: CASSIRSGNTEAFF
length: 14
V: TRBV7-2
J: TRBJ1-1
D: -
size: -

DNA: TGTGCCACCGCGCGGACAGGGGATTCGCGAGGCTACACCTTC
CDR3: CATARTGDSRGYTF
length: 14
V: TRBV6-5
J: TRBJ1-2
D: TRBD1
size: -

DNA: TGCGCCAGCAGCCAAGACGTGAAGCAAGGGGTGCAGTACTTC
CDR3: CASSQDVKQGVQYF
length: 14
V: TRBV4-1
J: TRBJ2-7
D: -
size: few

DNA: TGTGCCAGCGGGGTGACAGGGGGCAATCAGCCCCAGCATTTT
CDR3: CASGVTGGNQPQHF
length: 14
V: TRBV28
J: TRBJ1-5
D: TRBD1
size: -

DNA: TGTGCCAGCAGTGACTTCCTGGGGTCTGAAGCTTTCTTT
CDR3: CASSDFLGSEAFF
length: 13
V: TRBV2
J: TRBJ1-1
D: -
size: -

DNA: TGTGCCAGCAGCCTTCGGGACTCTCCCTACGAGCAGTACTTC
CDR3: CASSLRDSPYEQYF
length: 14
V: TRBV13
J: TRBJ2-7
D: -
size: -